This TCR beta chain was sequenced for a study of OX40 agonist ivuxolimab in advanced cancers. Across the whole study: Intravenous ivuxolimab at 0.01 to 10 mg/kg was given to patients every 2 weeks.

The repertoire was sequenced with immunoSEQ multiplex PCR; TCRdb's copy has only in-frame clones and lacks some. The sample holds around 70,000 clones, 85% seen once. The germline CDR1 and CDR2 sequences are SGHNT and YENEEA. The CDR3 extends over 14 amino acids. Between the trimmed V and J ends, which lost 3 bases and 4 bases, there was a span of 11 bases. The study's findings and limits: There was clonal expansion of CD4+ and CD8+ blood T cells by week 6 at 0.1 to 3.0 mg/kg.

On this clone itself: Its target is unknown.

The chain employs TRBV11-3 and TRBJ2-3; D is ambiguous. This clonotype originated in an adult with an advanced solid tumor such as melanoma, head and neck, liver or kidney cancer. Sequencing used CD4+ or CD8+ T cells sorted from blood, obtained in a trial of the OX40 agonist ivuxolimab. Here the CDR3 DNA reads TGTGCCAGCAGCTTTTCAGGAAGTGCAGATACGCAGTATTTT. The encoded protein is CASSFSGSADTQYF.